Shown below are 18 T cell receptor beta chains from a single sample sequenced in a study of T cells in Graves' hyperthyroidism and ophthalmopathy. Amplified TCR beta CDR3 regions came from RNA transcripts. A set of HTBI primers served as the primers for a first-round RT-PCR of the TCR CDR3. TCRdb fed the multiplex PCR reads into MiXCR, producing one record per CDR3 protein. The profile shows around 520,000 distinct CDR3 sequences, around 15% of them singletons. The sequenced sample consisted of blood. These receptors all come from a woman aged 40 to 49 with Graves' hyperthyroidism.

This clonotype was seen ten or more times. J is TRBJ1-2 and V is TRBV4-1; the D is unclear. The CDR3 is made up of 14 amino acids. In germline, CDR1 is MGHRA, CDR2 YSYEKL. The V and J ends lost 6 bases and 3 bases respectively, with 14 bases between them. In DNA form, the CDR3 reads TGCGCCAGCAGTCGAGGGCAGGCGGACTATGGCTACACCTTC. Translated, it gives CASSRGQADYGYTF.

This clonotype was counted only a few times. The chain employs TRBV20-1 and TRBJ2-7; TRBD2 is a possible D gene (6 bases). V gave up 3 bases and J gave up 2 bases, with 11 bases separating them. Germline V gives CDR1 DFQATT, CDR2 SNEGSKA (reference sequence). CDR3 length equals 13 residues. CDR3 sequence: CSASRDFPYEQYF. The CDR3 DNA sequence: TGCAGTGCTAGCCGGGACTTTCCCTACGAGCAGTACTTC.

The V gene is TRBV5-6, the J gene TRBJ1-5; D gene ambiguous. The CDR3 is made up of 16 amino acids. From germline, CDR1 is SGHDT and CDR2 YYEEEE. V was pared by 0 bases and J by 2 bases, with 12 bases between. The CDR3 DNA follows: TGTGCCAGCAGCTTGGCCGCGGGGTACGGCAATCAGCCCCAGCATTTT. It yields the protein CASSLAAGYGNQPQHF.

This clonotype was detected many times. The V and J genes are TRBV7-9 and TRBJ1-5; D gene ambiguous. Trimming left V 8 bases short and J 10 bases short, with 15 bases between. This CDR3 comprises 12 residues. Germline CDR1 reads SEHNR; CDR2 reads FQNEAQ (reference sequence). Here the CDR3 DNA reads TGTGCCAGCGCCCTCGAGGGCCCTCCCCAGCATTTT. Amino acid sequence: CASALEGPPQHF.

This clonotype was found many times. The chain employs TRBV3-1 and TRBJ1-6; the D is unclear. V was pared by 0 bases and J by 0 bases, with 9 bases between. The V gene's germline CDR1 is LGHDT and CDR2 YNNKEL (reference sequence). CDR3 length equals 17 residues. CDR3: CASSQEYRSSYNSPLHF. In DNA form, the CDR3 reads TGTGCCAGCAGCCAAGAATATCGGAGCTCCTATAATTCACCCCTCCACTTT.

This clonotype was counted many times. CDR3 sequence: CAIRGANVNYGYTF. In DNA form, the CDR3 reads TGTGCCATCAGAGGGGCGAACGTTAACTATGGCTACACCTTC. This chain joins TRBV10-3 and TRBJ1-2, with D possibly being TRBD1 (5 bases). The germline V and J ends were trimmed by 6 bases and 1 base, with 12 bases remaining between them. This CDR3 comprises 14 residues. The germline V gene has CDR1 ENHRY and CDR2 SYGVKD.

This clonotype appeared many times. The chain couples TRBV7-2 to TRBJ1-1, with TRBD1 identical over 9 bases. This CDR3 is 16 amino acids long. Germline trimming cut 3 bases from V and 6 bases from J; bases unmatched to any gene: 11. Germline V gives CDR1 SGHTA, CDR2 FQGNSA. CDR3 sequence reads: CASSFLFGQGSPEAFF. CDR3 DNA: TGTGCCAGCAGCTTTTTGTTTGGACAGGGGAGTCCTGAAGCTTTCTTT.

This clonotype was counted ten times or more. J is TRBJ1-2 and V is TRBV20-1; tentatively, D is TRBD1 (5 bases). Looked up from germline, CDR1 is DFQATT and CDR2 is SNEGSKA (reference sequence). Deletions cut 5 bases from V and 8 bases from J, with 15 bases between. The CDR3 is 12 residues long. The CDR3 sequence: CSASDRLIGYTF. In nucleotides, the CDR3 is TGCAGTGCTTCCGACAGATTGATAGGCTACACCTTC.

This clonotype showed up just a few times. The genes are TRBV19 and TRBJ2-1, with 9 bases matching TRBD1. Germline assignment: CDR1 LNHDA and CDR2 SQIVND (reference sequence). The CDR3 sequence is 16 residues long. With V trimmed by 1 base and J by 2 bases, 3 bases remained unmatched. This chain's CDR3 is CASSIGRDRAYNEQFF. The CDR3 DNA reads TGTGCCAGTAGTATAGGCCGGGACAGGGCCTACAATGAGCAGTTCTTC. Based on the CDR3 plus reference TRBV19 and TRBJ2-1, the full variable domain is DGGITQSPKYLFRKEGQNVTLSCEQNLNHDAMYWYRQDPGQGLRLIYYSQIVNDFQKGDIAEGYSVSREKKESFPLTVTSAQKNPTAFYLCASSIGRDRAYNEQFFGPGTRLTVL.

This clonotype occurred many times. The V call is TRBV20-1, the J call TRBJ2-7, with 13 bases lining up with TRBD2. The CDR3 runs 14 residues. J lost 9 bases, V lost 4 bases, and 9 bases had no gene match. Germline V gene data show CDR1 as DFQATT and CDR2 as SNEGSKA (reference sequence). The CDR3 loop is CSAIGTSGMMVQYF. The CDR3 DNA reads TGCAGTGCTATAGGGACTAGCGGGATGATGGTGCAGTACTTC.

This clonotype turned up a few times. The rearrangement links TRBV15 to TRBJ1-5; TRBD1 might be the D (5 bases). Deletions cut 1 base from V and 8 bases from J, with 15 bases between. CDR3 length: 15 residues. The V gene's germline CDR1 is LNHNV and CDR2 YYDKDF (reference sequence). CDR3: CATSRAPGATEPQHF. As DNA, the CDR3 is TGTGCCACCAGCAGAGCTCCCGGGGCTACGGAGCCCCAGCATTTT.

V gene TRBV5-1 combines with J gene TRBJ1-1; D is unclear. V dropped 3 bases and J dropped 4 bases, with 4 bases sitting between them. CDR3 length equals 11 residues. The germline V gene encodes CDR1 SGHRS and CDR2 YFSETQ. The CDR3 loop reads CASSSATEAFF. CDR3 in DNA: TGCGCCAGCAGCTCGGCCACTGAAGCTTTCTTT.

The J gene is TRBJ1-6, the V gene TRBV7-9; D ambiguous. Germline V lookup: CDR1 SEHNR, CDR2 FQNEAQ (reference sequence). Trimming left V 3 bases short and J 10 bases short, with 10 bases between. CDR3 length equals 13 residues. As DNA, the CDR3 is TGTGCCAGCAGCTTGATAGAGGGATCACCCCTCCACTTT. Residues: CASSLIEGSPLHF.

This clonotype was counted many times. The chain uses TRBV20-1 and TRBJ1-5, with TRBD1 matching over 8 bases. Germline CDR1 reads DFQATT; CDR2 reads SNEGSKA (reference sequence). V lost 0 bases, J lost 0 bases, and 7 bases stayed unmatched. The CDR3 extends over 17 amino acids. The chain's CDR3 is CSARDFRDRTSNQPQHF. CDR3 DNA sequence: TGCAGTGCTAGAGATTTCCGGGACAGGACTAGCAATCAGCCCCAGCATTTT.

CDR3: CASSLKQGTDTQYF. CDR3 coding DNA: TGTGCCAGCAGCTTAAAACAGGGGACAGATACGCAGTATTTT. J is TRBJ2-3 and V is TRBV7-2, with TRBD1 identical over 7 bases. The V and J ends lost 2 bases and 3 bases, in that order; junction bases with no gene match: 2. Germline loops: CDR1 SGHTA, CDR2 FQGNSA. This CDR3 comprises 14 residues.

This clonotype has at least ten counts. The chain recombines TRBV30 with TRBJ1-5; D not resolved. Deletions cut 1 base from V and 0 bases from J, with 7 bases between. The CDR3 loop spans 14 amino acids. The germline CDR1 and CDR2 sequences are GTSNPN and SVGIG (reference sequence). CDR3 residues: CAWSGVYSNQPQHF. In nucleotides, the CDR3 is TGTGCCTGGAGTGGGGTCTATAGCAATCAGCCCCAGCATTTT.

This clonotype was picked up many times. This chain links TRBV30 with TRBJ1-1; TRBD1 might be the D (5 bases). V lost 0 bases to trimming and J lost 1 base, with 12 bases between them. This CDR3 spans 15 amino acids. Germline V lookup: CDR1 GTSNPN, CDR2 SVGIG (reference sequence). The CDR3, as DNA: TGTGCCTGGAGTGTGTTGGGACGGCAGAACACTGAAGCTTTCTTT. Its protein is CAWSVLGRQNTEAFF.

About this clonotype itself: This likely comes from a read error, as the CDR3 has no conserved phenylalanine or tryptophan at its end. The chain joins TRBV4-1 to TRBJ1-5; D gene unclear. The V gene lost 1 base and the J gene lost 6 bases, with 10 bases spanning the gap. CDR1 and CDR2 (germline): MGHRA, YSYEKL. The CDR3 is 14 residues long. CDR3 protein: CASSQGTVAQPQHS. The CDR3 bases are TGCGCCAGCAGCCAAGGAACCGTGGCTCAGCCCCAGCATTCT.